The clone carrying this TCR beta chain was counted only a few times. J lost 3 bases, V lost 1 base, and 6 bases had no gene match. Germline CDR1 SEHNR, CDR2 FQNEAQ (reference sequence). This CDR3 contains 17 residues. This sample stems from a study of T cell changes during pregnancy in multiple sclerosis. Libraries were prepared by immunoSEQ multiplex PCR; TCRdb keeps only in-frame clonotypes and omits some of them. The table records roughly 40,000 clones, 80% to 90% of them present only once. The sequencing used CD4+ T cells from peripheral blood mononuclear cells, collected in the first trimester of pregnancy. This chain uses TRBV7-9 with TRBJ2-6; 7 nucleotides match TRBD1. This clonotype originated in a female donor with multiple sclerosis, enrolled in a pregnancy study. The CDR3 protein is CASSLEPGGIGANVLTF. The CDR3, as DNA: TGTGCCAGCAGCTTAGAGCCAGGGGGAATTGGGGCCAACGTCCTGACTTTC.